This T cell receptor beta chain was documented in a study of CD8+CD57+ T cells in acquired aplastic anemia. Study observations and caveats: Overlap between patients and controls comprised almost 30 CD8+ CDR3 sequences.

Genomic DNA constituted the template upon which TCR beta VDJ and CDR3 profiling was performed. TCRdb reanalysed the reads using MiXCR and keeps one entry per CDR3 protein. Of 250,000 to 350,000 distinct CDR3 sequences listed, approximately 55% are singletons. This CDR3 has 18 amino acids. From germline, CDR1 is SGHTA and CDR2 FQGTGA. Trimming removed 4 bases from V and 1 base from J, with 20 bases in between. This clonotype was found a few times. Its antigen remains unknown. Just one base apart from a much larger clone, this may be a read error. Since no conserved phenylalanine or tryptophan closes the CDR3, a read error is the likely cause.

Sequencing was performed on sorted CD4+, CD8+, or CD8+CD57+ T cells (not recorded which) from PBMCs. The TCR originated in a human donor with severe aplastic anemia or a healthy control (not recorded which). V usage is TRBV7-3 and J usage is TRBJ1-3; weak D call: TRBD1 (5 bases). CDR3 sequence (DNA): TGTGCCAGCAGCTCACCTGACAGCGAAGATAGATCTGGAAACACCATATATCTT. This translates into CASSSPDSEDRSGNTIYL.